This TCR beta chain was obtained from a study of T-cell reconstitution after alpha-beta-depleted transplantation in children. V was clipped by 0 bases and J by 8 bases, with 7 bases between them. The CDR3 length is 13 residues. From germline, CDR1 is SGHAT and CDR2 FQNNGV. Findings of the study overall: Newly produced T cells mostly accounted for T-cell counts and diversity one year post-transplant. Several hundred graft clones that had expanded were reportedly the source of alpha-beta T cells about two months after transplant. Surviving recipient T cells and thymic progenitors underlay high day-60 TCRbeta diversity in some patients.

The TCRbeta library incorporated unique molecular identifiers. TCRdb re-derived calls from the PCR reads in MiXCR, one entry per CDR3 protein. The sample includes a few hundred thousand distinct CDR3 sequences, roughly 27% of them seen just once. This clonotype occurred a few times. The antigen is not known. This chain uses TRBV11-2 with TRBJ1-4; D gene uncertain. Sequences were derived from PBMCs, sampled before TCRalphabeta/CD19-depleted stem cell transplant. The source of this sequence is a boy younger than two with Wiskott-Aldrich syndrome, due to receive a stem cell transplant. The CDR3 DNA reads TGTGCCAGCAGCTTAGACCGACAAGAAAAACTGTTTTTT. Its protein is CASSLDRQEKLFF.